This T cell receptor beta chain was identified in a study of chemoradiotherapy in HPV16-positive cancers. Study background: Candidate HPV-specific T-cell clones and common TCR motifs came from functional assays in a couple of HPV16-positive patients. The study, taken as a whole, reports: Functional assays defining HPV-specific T cells used only a couple of HPV16-positive patients. Candidate HPV-specific clones and E7-related TCR motifs grew in tumor during treatment.

Here immunoSEQ multiplex PCR was the method, and the copy in TCRdb shows in-frame clones only, minus some. The sample includes about 67,000 clones, around nine tenths seen only once; the top ten take 4.2%. Samples were taken several times over chemoradiotherapy. CDR1 and CDR2 from the germline V gene are SQVTM and ANQGSEA. The length of the CDR3 is 11 residues. Trimming pared 3 bases from V and 10 bases from J, leaving 12 bases between. In the case of this clone: Its target is not known.

The chain combines TRBV29-1 with TRBJ1-2, with D maybe TRBD1 (5 bases). This TCR derives from a human donor with HPV-associated anogenital cancer. The specimen comprised blood, sampled from a patient who underwent chemoradiotherapy. DNA for the CDR3: TGCAGCGTTGAGGGTATGGGGCTCTACACCTTC. Translated: CSVEGMGLYTF.